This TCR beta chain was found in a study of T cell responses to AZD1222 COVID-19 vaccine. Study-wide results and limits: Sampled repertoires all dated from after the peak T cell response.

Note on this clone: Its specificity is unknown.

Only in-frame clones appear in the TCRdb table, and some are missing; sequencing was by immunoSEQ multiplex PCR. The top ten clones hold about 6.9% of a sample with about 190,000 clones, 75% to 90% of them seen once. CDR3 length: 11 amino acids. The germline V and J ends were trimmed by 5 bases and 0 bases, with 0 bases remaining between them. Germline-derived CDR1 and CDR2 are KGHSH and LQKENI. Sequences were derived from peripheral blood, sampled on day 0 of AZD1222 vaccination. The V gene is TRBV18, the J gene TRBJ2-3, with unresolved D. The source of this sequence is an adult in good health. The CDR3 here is CASSSTDTQYF. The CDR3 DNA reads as TGTGCCAGCTCAAGCACAGATACGCAGTATTTT.